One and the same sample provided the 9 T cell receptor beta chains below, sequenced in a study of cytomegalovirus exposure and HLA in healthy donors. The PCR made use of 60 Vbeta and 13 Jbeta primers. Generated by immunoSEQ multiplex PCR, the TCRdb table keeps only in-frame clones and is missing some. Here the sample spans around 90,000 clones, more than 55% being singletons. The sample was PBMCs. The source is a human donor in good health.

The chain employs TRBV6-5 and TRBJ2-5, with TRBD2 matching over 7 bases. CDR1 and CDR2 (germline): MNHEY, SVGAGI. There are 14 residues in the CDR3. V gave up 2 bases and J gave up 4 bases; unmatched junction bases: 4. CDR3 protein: CASSYGGVGETQYF. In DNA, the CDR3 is TGTGCCAGCAGTTACGGGGGGGTAGGAGAGACCCAGTACTTC.

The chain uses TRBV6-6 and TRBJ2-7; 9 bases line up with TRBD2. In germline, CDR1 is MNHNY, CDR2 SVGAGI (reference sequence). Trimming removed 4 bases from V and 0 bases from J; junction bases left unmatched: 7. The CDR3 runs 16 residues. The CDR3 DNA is TGTGCCAGCAGTTCCACCCGTAGCGGGGGCTCCTACGAGCAGTACTTC. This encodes CASSSTRSGGSYEQYF.

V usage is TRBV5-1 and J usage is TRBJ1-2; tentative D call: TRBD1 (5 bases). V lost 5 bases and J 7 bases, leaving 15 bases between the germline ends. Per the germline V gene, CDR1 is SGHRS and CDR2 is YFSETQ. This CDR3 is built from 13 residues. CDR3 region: CASREDSFSGYTF. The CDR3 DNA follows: TGCGCCAGCAGAGAAGACAGCTTTTCTGGCTACACCTTC.

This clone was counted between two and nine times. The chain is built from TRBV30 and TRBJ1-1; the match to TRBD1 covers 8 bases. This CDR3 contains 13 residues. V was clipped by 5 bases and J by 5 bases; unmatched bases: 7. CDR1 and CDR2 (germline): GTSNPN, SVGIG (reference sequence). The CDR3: CAWVTGGRTEAFF. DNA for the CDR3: TGTGCCTGGGTTACAGGGGGTAGGACTGAAGCTTTCTTT.

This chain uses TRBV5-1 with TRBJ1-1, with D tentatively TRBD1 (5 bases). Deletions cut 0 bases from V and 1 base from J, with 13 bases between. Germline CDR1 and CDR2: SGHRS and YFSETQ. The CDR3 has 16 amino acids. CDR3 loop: CASSLAGRVGNTEAFF. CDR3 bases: TGCGCCAGCAGCTTGGCGGGCAGGGTTGGGAACACTGAAGCTTTCTTT.

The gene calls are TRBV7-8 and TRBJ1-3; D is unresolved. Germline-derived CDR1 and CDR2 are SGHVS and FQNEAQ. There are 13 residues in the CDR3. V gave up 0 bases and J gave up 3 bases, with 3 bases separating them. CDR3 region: CASSLAHGNTIYF. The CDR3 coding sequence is TGTGCCAGCAGCTTAGCCCATGGAAACACCATATATTTT.

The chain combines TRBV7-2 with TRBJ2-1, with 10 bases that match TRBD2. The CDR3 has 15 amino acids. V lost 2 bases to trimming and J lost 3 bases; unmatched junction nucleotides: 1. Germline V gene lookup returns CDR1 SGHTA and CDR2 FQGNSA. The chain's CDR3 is CASSLLAGVYNEQFF. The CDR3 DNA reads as TGTGCCAGCAGCTTACTAGCGGGGGTCTACAATGAGCAGTTCTTC. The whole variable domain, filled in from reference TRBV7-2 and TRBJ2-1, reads GAGVSQSPSNKVTEKGKDVELRCDPISGHTALYWYRQSLGQGLEFLIYFQGNSAPDKSGLPSDRFSAERTGGSVSTLTIQRTQQEDSAVYLCASSLLAGVYNEQFFGPGTRLTVL.

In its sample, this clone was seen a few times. In nucleotides, the CDR3 is TGTGCCAGCAGTGAAGACAGGGGGCACGGGGAGCTGTTTTTT. This translates into CASSEDRGHGELFF. The J gene is TRBJ2-2, the V gene TRBV2; TRBD1 aligns across 9 bases. The CDR3 has 14 residues. Germline loops: CDR1 SNHLY, CDR2 FYNNEI. The junction had 1 base not matched to a gene; V was cut back by 1 base and J by 7 bases.

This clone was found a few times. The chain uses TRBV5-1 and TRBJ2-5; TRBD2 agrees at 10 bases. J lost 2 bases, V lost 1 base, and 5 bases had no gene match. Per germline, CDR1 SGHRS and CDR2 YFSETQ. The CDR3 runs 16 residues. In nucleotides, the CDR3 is TGCGCCAGCAGCTTGTCTCCTAGCGGGGGTCAAGAGACCCAGTACTTC. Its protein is CASSLSPSGGQETQYF.